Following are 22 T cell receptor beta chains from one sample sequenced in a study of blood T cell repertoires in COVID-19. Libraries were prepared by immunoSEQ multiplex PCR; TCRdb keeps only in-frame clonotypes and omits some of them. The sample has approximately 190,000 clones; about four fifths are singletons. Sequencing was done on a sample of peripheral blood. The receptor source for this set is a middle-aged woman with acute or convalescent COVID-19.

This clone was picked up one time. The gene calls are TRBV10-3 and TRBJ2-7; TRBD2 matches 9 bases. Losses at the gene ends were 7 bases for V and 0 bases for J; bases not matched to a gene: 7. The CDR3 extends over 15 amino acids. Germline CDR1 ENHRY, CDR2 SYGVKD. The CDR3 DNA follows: TGTGCCATCAAGAAAGCGGGAGGCTCCTCCTACGAGCAGTACTTC. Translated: CAIKKAGGSSYEQYF.

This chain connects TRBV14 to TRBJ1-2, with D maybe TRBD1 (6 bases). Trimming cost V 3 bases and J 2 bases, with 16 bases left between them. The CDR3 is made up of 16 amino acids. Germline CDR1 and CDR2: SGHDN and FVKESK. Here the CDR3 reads CASSQLVPQGNYGYTF. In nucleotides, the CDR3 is TGTGCCAGCAGCCAGTTAGTTCCCCAGGGGAACTATGGCTACACCTTC.

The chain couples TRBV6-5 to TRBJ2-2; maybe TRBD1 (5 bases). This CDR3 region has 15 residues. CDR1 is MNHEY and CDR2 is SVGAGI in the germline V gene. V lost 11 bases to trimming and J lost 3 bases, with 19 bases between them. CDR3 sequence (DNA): TGTGCCGTCACCCTGAAGGGGTTCGACACCGGGGAGCTGTTTTTT. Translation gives CAVTLKGFDTGELFF.

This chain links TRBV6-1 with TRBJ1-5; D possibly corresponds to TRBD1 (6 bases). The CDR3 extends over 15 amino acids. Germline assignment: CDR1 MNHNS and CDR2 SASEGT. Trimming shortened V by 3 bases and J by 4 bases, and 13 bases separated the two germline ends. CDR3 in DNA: TGTGCCAGCAGTGACCAGGGGAGGGGAAATCAGCCCCAGCATTTT. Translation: CASSDQGRGNQPQHF.

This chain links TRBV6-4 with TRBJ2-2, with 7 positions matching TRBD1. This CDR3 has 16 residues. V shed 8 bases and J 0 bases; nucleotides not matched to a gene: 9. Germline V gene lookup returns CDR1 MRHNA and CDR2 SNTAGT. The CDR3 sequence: CASRITQGANTGELFF. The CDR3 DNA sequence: TGTGCCAGCCGTATCACTCAGGGGGCGAACACCGGGGAGCTGTTTTTT.

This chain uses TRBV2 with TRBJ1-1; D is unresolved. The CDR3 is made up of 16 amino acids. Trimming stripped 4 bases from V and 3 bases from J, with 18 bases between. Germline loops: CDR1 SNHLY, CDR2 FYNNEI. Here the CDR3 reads CASSGFTARADTEAFF. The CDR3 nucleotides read TGTGCCAGCAGTGGATTTACAGCAAGAGCGGACACTGAAGCTTTCTTT.

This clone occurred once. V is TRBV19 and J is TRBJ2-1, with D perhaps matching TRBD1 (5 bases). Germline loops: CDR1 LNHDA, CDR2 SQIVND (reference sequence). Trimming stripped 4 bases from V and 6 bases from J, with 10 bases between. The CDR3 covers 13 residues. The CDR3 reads CASSSSGFNEQFF. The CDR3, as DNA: TGTGCCAGTAGTAGTTCAGGGTTCAATGAGCAGTTCTTC.

The DNA for the CDR3 is TGTGCCAGCAGTTCCCCCGGGACAAGGGGTGGTCAGTACTTC. Translating it yields CASSSPGTRGGQYF. The chain is built from TRBV27 and TRBJ2-4; TRBD1 is a possible D gene (6 bases). V was pared by 4 bases and J by 12 bases, with 19 bases between. The CDR3 totals 14 residues. CDR1 and CDR2 from the germline V gene are MNHEY and SMNVEV (reference sequence).

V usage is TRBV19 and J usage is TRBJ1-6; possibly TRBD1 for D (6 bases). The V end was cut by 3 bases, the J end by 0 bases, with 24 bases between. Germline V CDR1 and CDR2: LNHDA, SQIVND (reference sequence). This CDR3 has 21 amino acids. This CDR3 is CASSMRGSTGTRSSYNSPLHF. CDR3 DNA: TGTGCCAGTAGTATGCGCGGGAGTACCGGGACAAGGAGCTCCTATAATTCACCCCTCCACTTT.

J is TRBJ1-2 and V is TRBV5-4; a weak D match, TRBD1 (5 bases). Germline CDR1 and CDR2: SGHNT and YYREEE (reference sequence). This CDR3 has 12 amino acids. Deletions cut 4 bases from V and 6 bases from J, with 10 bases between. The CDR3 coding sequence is TGTGCCAGCAGCGGCCCCAGGGATGGCTACACCTTC. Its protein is CASSGPRDGYTF.

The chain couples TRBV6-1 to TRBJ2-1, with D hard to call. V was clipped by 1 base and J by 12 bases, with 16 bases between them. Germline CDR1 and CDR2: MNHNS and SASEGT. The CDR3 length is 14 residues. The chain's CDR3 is CASSEGQLYLGQFF. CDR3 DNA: TGTGCCAGCAGTGAAGGTCAACTCTACCTTGGGCAGTTCTTC.

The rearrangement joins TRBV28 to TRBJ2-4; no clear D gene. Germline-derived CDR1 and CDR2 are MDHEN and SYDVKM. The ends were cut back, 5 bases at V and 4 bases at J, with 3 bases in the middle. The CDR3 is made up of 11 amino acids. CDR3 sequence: CASSLKNIQYF. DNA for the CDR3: TGTGCCAGCAGTCTTAAAAACATTCAGTACTTC. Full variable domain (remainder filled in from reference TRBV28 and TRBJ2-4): DVKVTQSSRYLVKRTGEKVFLECVQDMDHENMFWYRQDPGLGLRLIYFSYDVKMKEKGDIPEGYSVSREKKERFSLILESASTNQTSMYLCASSLKNIQYFGAGTRLSVL.

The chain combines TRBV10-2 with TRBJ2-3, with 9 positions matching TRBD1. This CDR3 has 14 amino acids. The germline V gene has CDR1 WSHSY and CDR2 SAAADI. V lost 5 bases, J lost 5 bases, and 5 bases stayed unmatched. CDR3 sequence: CASSIQGAGDTQYF. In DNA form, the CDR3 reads TGCGCCAGCAGTATACAGGGGGCCGGAGATACGCAGTATTTT.

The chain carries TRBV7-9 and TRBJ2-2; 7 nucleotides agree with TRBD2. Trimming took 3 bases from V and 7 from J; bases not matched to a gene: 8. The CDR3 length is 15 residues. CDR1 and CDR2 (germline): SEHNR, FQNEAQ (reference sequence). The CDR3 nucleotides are TGTGCCAGCAGCTTTCGGCGGGGGAGTGACGGGGAGCTGTTTTTT. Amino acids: CASSFRRGSDGELFF.

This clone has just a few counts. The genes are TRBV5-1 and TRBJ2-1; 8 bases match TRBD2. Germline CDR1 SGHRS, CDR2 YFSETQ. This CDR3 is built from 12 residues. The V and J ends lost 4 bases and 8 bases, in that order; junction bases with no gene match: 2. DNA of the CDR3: TGCGCCAGCAGCCCGGGACTAGATGAGCAGTTCTTC. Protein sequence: CASSPGLDEQFF.

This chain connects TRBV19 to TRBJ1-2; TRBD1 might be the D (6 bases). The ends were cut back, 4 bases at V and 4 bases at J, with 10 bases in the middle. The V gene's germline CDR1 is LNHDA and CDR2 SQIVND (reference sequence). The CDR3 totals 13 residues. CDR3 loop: CASSNRALYGYTF. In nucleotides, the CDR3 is TGTGCCAGTAGTAACAGGGCCCTCTATGGCTACACCTTC.

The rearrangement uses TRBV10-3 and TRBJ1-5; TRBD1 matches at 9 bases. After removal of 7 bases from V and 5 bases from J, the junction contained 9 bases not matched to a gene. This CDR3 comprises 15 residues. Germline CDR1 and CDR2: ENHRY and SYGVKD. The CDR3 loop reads CAIKGDRERDQPQHF. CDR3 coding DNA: TGTGCCATCAAAGGGGACAGGGAGCGCGATCAGCCCCAGCATTTT.

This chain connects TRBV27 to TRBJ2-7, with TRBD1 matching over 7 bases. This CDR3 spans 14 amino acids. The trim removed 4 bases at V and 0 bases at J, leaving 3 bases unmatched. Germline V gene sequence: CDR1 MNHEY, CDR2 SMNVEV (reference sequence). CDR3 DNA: TGTGCCAGCAGTTACTACAGGGGCTCCTACGAGCAGTACTTC. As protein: CASSYYRGSYEQYF.

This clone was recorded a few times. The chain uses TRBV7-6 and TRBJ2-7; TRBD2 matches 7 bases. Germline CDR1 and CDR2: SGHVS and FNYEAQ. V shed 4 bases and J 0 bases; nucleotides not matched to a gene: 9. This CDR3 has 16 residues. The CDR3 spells CASSSDWGGSSYEQYF. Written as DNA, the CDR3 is TGTGCCAGCAGCTCTGATTGGGGGGGATCCTCCTACGAGCAGTACTTC.

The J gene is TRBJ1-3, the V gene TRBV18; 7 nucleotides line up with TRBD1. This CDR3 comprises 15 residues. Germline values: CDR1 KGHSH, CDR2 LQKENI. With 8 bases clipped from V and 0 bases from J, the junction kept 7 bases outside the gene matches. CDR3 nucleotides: TGTGCCAGCAAGGACAGGACCAACTCTGGAAACACCATATATTTT. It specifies CASKDRTNSGNTIYF.

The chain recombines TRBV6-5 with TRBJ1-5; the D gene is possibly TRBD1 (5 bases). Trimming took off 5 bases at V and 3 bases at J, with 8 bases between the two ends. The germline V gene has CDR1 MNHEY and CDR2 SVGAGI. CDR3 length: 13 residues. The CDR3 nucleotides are TGTGCCAGCAGTCGACAGTTCAATCAGCCCCAGCATTTT. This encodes CASSRQFNQPQHF.

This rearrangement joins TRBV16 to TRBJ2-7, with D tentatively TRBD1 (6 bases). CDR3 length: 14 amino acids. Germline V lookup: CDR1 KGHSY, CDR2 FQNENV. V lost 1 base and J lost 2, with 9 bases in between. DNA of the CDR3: TGTGCCAGCAGCCAATTCAGGGGTACCTACGAGCAGTACTTC. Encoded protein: CASSQFRGTYEQYF.